One T cell receptor beta chain is described in this entry. This specimen comes from a study of cytomegalovirus exposure and HLA in healthy donors. The primer mix had 60 Vbeta and 13 Jbeta primers. Some clones are missing from TCRdb's copy, which holds only in-frame ones; the method was immunoSEQ multiplex PCR. This table has roughly 130,000 clones, 61% appearing once. This CDR3 comprises 13 residues. V lost 2 bases to trimming and J lost 6 bases, with 10 bases between them. Germline CDR1 MNHEY, CDR2 SVGAGI. This clonotype was sampled from a male donor in good health and CMV-seronegative. The V and J genes are TRBV6-5 and TRBJ1-2; no reliable D call. The sequencing input was PBMCs. The CDR3 reads CASSYGLTNGYTF. CDR3 DNA sequence: TGTGCCAGCAGTTACGGACTGACTAATGGCTACACCTTC.